The 11 T cell receptor beta chains reported below all come from one sample, sequenced in a study of OX40 agonist ivuxolimab in advanced cancers. TCRdb's table, derived via immunoSEQ multiplex PCR, lists solely in-frame clones and lacks some. The table shows over 50,000 clones, with approximately 92% occurring only once. The input for sequencing was CD4+ or CD8+ T cells sorted from blood, taken in a trial of the OX40 agonist ivuxolimab. The source of these receptors is an adult with an advanced solid tumor such as melanoma, head and neck, liver or kidney cancer.

J is TRBJ1-3 and V is TRBV30; D remains ambiguous. Between the trimmed V and J ends, which lost 3 bases and 7 bases, there was a span of 10 bases. CDR3 length: 12 residues. The V gene's germline CDR1 is GTSNPN and CDR2 SVGIG (reference sequence). The CDR3 is CAWSPVYNTIYF. The CDR3 bases are TGTGCCTGGAGCCCGGTATACAACACCATATATTTT.

V and J are TRBV7-3 and TRBJ2-7, with D maybe TRBD2 (5 bases). CDR3 length equals 14 residues. In germline, CDR1 is SGHTA, CDR2 FQGTGA. V was trimmed by 8 bases and J by 10 bases, leaving 24 bases between them. CDR3 sequence (DNA): TGTGCCAGCCGCCCCCCTCGGGTGGGGAGCGCCCAGTACGTC. Translated: CASRPPRVGSAQYV.

V gene TRBV27 combines with J gene TRBJ1-1; the match to TRBD1 covers 7 bases. The CDR3 consists of 15 residues. The germline V gene encodes CDR1 MNHEY and CDR2 SMNVEV (reference sequence). Germline trimming cut 5 bases from V and 4 bases from J; bases unmatched to any gene: 10. The CDR3 sequence is CASSPNRGRGTEAFF. Written as DNA, the CDR3 is TGTGCCAGCAGTCCGAACAGGGGTAGAGGCACTGAAGCTTTCTTT.

The chain recombines TRBV6-5 with TRBJ1-5; TRBD1 might be the D (5 bases). V was shortened by 8 bases and J by 5 bases, with 16 bases between the two germline ends. CDR1 and CDR2 from the germline V gene are MNHEY and SVGAGI. This CDR3 contains 14 residues. The CDR3 DNA sequence: TGTGCCAGCGCAGATGGAGGGGAAGATCAGCCCCAGCATTTT. This codes for CASADGGEDQPQHF.

The count of this clone is one. The CDR3 spells CASSLEGVAEKLFF. The CDR3 DNA sequence: TGTGCCAGCAGCTTAGAAGGGGTGGCTGAAAAACTGTTTTTT. This chain joins TRBV7-9 and TRBJ1-4, with D possibly being TRBD1 (5 bases). Trimming took 1 base from V and 7 from J, leaving 10 bases between them. This CDR3 comprises 14 residues. CDR1 SEHNR and CDR2 FQNEAQ come from the germline V gene (reference sequence).

The V call is TRBV11-2, the J call TRBJ2-3; the D gene is possibly TRBD2 (6 bases). The germline gives CDR1 SGHAT, CDR2 FQNNGV. V was trimmed by 3 bases and J by 5 bases, leaving 9 bases between them. This CDR3 contains 13 residues. CDR3 sequence reads: CASSLGLLDTQYF. The CDR3 DNA is TGTGCCAGCAGCTTGGGACTCTTAGATACGCAGTATTTT.

This chain uses TRBV7-9 with TRBJ1-2, with 9 nucleotides matching TRBD1. V was clipped by 0 bases and J by 2 bases; unmatched bases: 7. Germline V lookup: CDR1 SEHNR, CDR2 FQNEAQ (reference sequence). The length of the CDR3 is 17 residues. CDR3 DNA: TGTGCCAGCAGCTTAGCTAACAGGGGGCCACGCAACTATGGCTACACCTTC. It encodes CASSLANRGPRNYGYTF.

This chain connects TRBV9 to TRBJ1-3, with unresolved D. The germline V gene encodes CDR1 SGDLS and CDR2 YYNGEE. The CDR3 length is 12 residues. The V gene lost 3 bases and the J gene lost 3 bases, with 4 bases spanning the gap. Here the CDR3 reads CASSDDGNTIYF. CDR3 nucleotides: TGTGCCAGCAGCGACGATGGAAACACCATATATTTT.

The CDR3 is CAWSGTGLPYGYTF. The CDR3 coding sequence is TGTGCCTGGAGTGGGACAGGGCTCCCCTATGGCTACACCTTC. This chain links TRBV30 with TRBJ1-2, with TRBD1 matching over 8 bases. V was clipped by 1 base and J by 4 bases; unmatched bases: 5. This CDR3 has 14 amino acids. CDR1 is GTSNPN, CDR2 SVGIG, per germline (reference sequence).

This clone was seen a few times. V gene TRBV2 combines with J gene TRBJ1-2; 7 bases fit TRBD1. Unmatched junction bases numbered 12, after V lost 11 bases and J lost 6 bases. The CDR3 extends over 13 amino acids. Germline CDR1 is SNHLY and CDR2 is FYNNEI. The CDR3 here is CAGGGQETNGYTF. CDR3 coding DNA: TGTGCCGGGGGAGGACAGGAAACGAATGGCTACACCTTC. Full variable domain (rest looked up from reference TRBV2 and TRBJ1-2): EPEVTQTPSHQVTQMGQEVILRCVPISNHLYFYWYRQILGQKVEFLVSFYNNEISEKSEIFDDQFSVERPDGSNFTLKIRSTKLEDSAMYFCAGGGQETNGYTFGSGTRLTVV.

The table lists this clone with a count of one. This chain uses TRBV28 with TRBJ2-7; the D gene is possibly TRBD2 (6 bases). CDR3 length equals 14 residues. From germline, CDR1 is MDHEN and CDR2 SYDVKM. Between the trimmed V and J ends, which lost 2 bases and 3 bases, there was a span of 11 bases. DNA for the CDR3: TGTGCCAGCAGTTTAAATGGCGGGGACTACGAGCAGTACTTC. Translation: CASSLNGGDYEQYF.